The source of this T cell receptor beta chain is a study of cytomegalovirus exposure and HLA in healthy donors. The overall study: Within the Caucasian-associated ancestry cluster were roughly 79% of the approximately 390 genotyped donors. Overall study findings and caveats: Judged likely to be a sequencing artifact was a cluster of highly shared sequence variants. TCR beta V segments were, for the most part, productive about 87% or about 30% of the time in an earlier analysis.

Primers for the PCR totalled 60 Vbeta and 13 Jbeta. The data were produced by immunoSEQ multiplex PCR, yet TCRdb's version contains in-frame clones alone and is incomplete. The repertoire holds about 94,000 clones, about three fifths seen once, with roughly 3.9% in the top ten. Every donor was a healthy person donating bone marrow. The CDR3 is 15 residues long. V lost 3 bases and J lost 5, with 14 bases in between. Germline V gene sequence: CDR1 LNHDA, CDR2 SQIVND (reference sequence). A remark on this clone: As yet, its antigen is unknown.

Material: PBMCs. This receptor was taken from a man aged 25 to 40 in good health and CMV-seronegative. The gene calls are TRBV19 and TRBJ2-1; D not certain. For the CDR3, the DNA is TGTGCCAGTAGTATTGGAGCCCGCCGGGACAATGAGCAGTTCTTC. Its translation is CASSIGARRDNEQFF.